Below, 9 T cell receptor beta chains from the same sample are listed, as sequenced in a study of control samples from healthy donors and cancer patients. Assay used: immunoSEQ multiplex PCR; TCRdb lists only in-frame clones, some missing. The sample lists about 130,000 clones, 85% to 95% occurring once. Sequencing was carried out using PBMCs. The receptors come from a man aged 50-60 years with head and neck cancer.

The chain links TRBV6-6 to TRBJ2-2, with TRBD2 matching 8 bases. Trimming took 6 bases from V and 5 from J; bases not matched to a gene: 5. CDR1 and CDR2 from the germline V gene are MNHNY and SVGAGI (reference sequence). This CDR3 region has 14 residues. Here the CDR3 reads CASRLAGTTGELFF. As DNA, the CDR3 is TGTGCCAGCAGGCTAGCGGGCACAACCGGGGAGCTGTTTTTT.

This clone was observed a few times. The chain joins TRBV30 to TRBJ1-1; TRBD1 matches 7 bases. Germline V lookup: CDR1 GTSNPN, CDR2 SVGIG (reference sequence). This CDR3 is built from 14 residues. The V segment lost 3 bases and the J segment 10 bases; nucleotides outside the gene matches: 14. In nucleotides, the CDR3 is TGTGCCTGGAGGGCTCGCAGGGGGGCGGTAGGAGCTTTCTTT. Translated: CAWRARRGAVGAFF.

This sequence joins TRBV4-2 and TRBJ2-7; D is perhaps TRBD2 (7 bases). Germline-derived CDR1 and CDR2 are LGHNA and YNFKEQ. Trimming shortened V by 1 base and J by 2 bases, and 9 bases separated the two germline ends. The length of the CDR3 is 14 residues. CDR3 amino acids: CASSQGGGPYEQYF. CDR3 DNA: TGTGCCAGCAGCCAAGGGGGGGGGCCCTACGAGCAGTACTTC.

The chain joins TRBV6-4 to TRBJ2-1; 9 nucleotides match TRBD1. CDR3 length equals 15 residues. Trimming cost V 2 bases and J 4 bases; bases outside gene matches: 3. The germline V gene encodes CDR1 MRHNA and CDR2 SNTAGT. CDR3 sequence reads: CASSDAGTGYNEQFF. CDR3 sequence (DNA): TGTGCCAGCAGTGACGCCGGGACAGGGTACAATGAGCAGTTCTTC.

This CDR3 is CASSSTGTGAEAFF. DNA for the CDR3: TGTGCCAGCTCATCAACCGGGACAGGGGCTGAAGCTTTCTTT. The J gene is TRBJ1-1, the V gene TRBV18; 10 bases are a match to TRBD1. The CDR3 runs 14 residues. V dropped 5 bases and J dropped 6; count of bases not matched to a gene: 6. The germline gives CDR1 KGHSH, CDR2 LQKENI.

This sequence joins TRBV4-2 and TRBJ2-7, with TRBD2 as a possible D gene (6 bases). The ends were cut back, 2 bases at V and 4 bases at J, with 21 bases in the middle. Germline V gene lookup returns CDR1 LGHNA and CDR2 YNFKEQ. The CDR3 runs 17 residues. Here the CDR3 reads CASSQSGTGILRYEQYF. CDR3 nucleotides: TGTGCCAGCAGCCAATCCGGGACTGGGATCCTCCGGTACGAGCAGTACTTC.

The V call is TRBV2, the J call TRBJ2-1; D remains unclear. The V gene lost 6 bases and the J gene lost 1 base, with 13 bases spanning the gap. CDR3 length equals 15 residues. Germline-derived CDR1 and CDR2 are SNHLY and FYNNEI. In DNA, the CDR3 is TGTGCCAGCAGGGCTCATGGCTTATCCTACAATGAGCAGTTCTTC. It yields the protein CASRAHGLSYNEQFF. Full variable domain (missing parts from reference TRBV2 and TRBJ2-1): EPEVTQTPSHQVTQMGQEVILRCVPISNHLYFYWYRQILGQKVEFLVSFYNNEISEKSEIFDDQFSVERPDGSNFTLKIRSTKLEDSAMYFCASRAHGLSYNEQFFGPGTRLTVL.

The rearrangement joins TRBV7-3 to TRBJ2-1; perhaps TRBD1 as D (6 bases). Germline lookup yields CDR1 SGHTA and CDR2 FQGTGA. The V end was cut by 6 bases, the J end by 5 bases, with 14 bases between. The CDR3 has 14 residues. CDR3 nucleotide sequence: TGTGCCAGCAGTTATGCTGCAGGGGACAATGAGCAGTTCTTC. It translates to CASSYAAGDNEQFF.

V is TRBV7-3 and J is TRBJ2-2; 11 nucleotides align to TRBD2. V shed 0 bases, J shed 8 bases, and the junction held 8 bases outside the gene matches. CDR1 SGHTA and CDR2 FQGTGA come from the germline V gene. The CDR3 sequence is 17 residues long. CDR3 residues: CASSLTASGGTKGELFF. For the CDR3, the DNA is TGTGCCAGCAGCTTAACAGCTAGCGGGGGGACCAAAGGGGAGCTGTTTTTT.